The 10 T cell receptor beta chains presented below share a single source sample, sequenced in a study of neurological immune-mediated disorders. Time point specified: longitudinal time-point 3. TCRdb re-called the 5' RACE reads through MiXCR, storing one row per CDR3 protein. The repertoire holds more than 95,000 distinct CDR3 sequences, 11% seen once, with approximately 3.1% in the top ten. The sample consisted of PBMCs. The receptors were sampled from a female donor with HTLV-1-associated myelopathy (HAM/TSP).

This clonotype was counted ten times or more. The chain has TRBV12-3 or TRBV12-4 and TRBJ2-7, with D maybe TRBD1 (5 bases). The CDR3 covers 11 residues. Trimming took 5 bases from V and 4 from J, leaving 6 bases between them. CDR3 region: CASSRQYEQYF. The CDR3 DNA is TGTGCCAGCAGTCGACAGTACGAGCAGTACTTC.

A note on this clonotype: Since a much larger clone is just one base distant, this may be a read error. CDR3 residues: CASSQDGYEQHF. The CDR3 coding sequence is TGCGCCAGCAGCCAGGACGGTTACGAGCAGCACTTC. The chain employs TRBV5-1 and TRBJ2-7; D remains unclear. The CDR3 runs to 12 residues. Germline V lookup: CDR1 SGHRS, CDR2 YFSETQ. Variable domain in full (rest from reference TRBV5-1 and TRBJ2-7): KAGVTQTPRYLIKTRGQQVTLSCSPISGHRSVSWYQQTPGQGLQFLFEYFSETQRNKGNFPGRFSGRQFSNSRSEMNVSTLELGDSALYLCASSQDGYEQHFGPGTRLTVT.

This clonotype was recorded at least ten times. The chain has TRBV25-1 and TRBJ2-1, with D hard to call. CDR1 is MGHDK, CDR2 SYGVNS, per germline. Trimming took 3 bases from V and 6 from J, leaving 9 bases between them. The CDR3 runs to 13 residues. The CDR3 spells CASSDSGPNEQFF. In nucleotides, the CDR3 is TGTGCCAGCAGTGATAGTGGCCCCAATGAGCAGTTCTTC. The full variable domain, rest sourced from reference TRBV25-1 and TRBJ2-1, is EADIYQTPRYLVIGTGKKITLECSQTMGHDKMYWYQQDPGMELHLIHYSYGVNSTEKGDLSSESTVSRIRTEHFPLTLESARPSHTSQYLCASSDSGPNEQFFGPGTRLTVL.

This clonotype showed up many times. This sequence joins TRBV12-3 or TRBV12-4 and TRBJ2-7; 7 bases map to TRBD1. V lost 6 bases to trimming and J lost 4 bases; unmatched junction nucleotides: 21. CDR3 size: 18 residues. The CDR3 is CASSPFPPMTGPRYEQYF. DNA for the CDR3: TGTGCCAGCAGCCCATTTCCCCCGATGACAGGGCCCCGATACGAGCAGTACTTC.

This clonotype has ten or more counts. The CDR3 bases are TGTGCCAGCAGCTTGGGCGGGACACCCGGCGGGGAGCTGTTTTTT. Protein product: CASSLGGTPGGELFF. J is TRBJ2-2 and V is TRBV5-6, with D perhaps being TRBD1 or TRBD2 (6 bases each). V gave up 0 bases and J gave up 7 bases, with 13 bases separating them. This CDR3 has 15 amino acids. The germline gives CDR1 SGHDT, CDR2 YYEEEE.

This clonotype was recorded at least ten times. V gene TRBV20-1 combines with J gene TRBJ2-7; the D call may be TRBD1 or TRBD2 (6 bases each). This CDR3 has 14 amino acids. Germline V gene lookup returns CDR1 DFQATT and CDR2 SNEGSKA (reference sequence). V was trimmed by 6 bases and J by 4 bases, leaving 19 bases between them. The CDR3 DNA reads TGCAGTGCCACCCTGGCAGGGGCGGGATACGAGCAGTACTTC. This encodes CSATLAGAGYEQYF.

This clonotype showed up many times. The V and J genes are TRBV5-5 and TRBJ2-6; D not resolved. The V gene lost 0 bases and the J gene lost 2 bases, with 12 bases spanning the gap. The CDR3 has 17 amino acids. The germline V gene encodes CDR1 SGHKS and CDR2 YYEKEE (reference sequence). CDR3 nucleotides: TGTGCCAGCAGCTTGGCATGGACCAATGCTGGGGCCAACGTCCTGACTTTC. Translating gives CASSLAWTNAGANVLTF.

In this sample, this clonotype turned up many times. Compared with germline, one end of the junction differs, possibly owing to a read error. V gene TRBV5-5 combines with J gene TRBJ2-5; D might be TRBD1 (5 bases). CDR1 is SGHKS, CDR2 YYEKEE, per germline (reference sequence). There are 12 residues in the CDR3. CDR3 residues: CASSHTTRGDLF. CDR3 DNA: TGTGCCAGCAGCCATACGACAAGGGGTGACCTCTTC.

In its sample, this clonotype was seen many times. The chain employs TRBV7-2 and TRBJ2-3; TRBD1 aligns across 10 bases. The trim removed 3 bases at V and 3 bases at J, leaving 15 bases unmatched. This CDR3 has 19 residues. Germline V CDR1 and CDR2: SGHTA, FQGNSA. The DNA of the CDR3 is TGTGCCAGCAGCTTCGGGCGGGGACAGGGGACCCCCCGAACAGATACGCAGTATTTT. Its translation is CASSFGRGQGTPRTDTQYF.

At least ten counts were recorded for this clonotype. The chain combines TRBV10-3 with TRBJ2-7; 13 nucleotides align to TRBD2. The CDR3 runs to 16 residues. Germline assignment: CDR1 ENHRY and CDR2 SYGVKD. V trimming: 1 base; J trimming: 2 bases; junction bases outside the gene matches: 2. The CDR3 region has the DNA TGTGCCATCAGTGAGTACGGGACTAGCGGGGCCTACGAGCAGTACTTC. Protein product: CAISEYGTSGAYEQYF.